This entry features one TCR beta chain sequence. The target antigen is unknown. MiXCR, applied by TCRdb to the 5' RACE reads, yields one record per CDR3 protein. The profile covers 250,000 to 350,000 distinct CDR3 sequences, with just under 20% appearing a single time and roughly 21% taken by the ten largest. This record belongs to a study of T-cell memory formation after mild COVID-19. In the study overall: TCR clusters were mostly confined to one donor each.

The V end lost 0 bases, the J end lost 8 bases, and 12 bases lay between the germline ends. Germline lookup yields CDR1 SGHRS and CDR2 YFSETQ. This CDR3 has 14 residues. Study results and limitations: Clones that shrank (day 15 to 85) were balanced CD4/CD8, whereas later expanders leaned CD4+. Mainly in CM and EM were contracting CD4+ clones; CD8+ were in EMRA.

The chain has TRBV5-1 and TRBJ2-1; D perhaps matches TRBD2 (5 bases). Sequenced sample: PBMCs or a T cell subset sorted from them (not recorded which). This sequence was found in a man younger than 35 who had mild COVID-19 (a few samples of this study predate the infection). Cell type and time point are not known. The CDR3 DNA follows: TGCGCCAGCAGCTTGGCCCGTACGAGGGATGAGCAGTTCTTC. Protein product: CASSLARTRDEQFF.